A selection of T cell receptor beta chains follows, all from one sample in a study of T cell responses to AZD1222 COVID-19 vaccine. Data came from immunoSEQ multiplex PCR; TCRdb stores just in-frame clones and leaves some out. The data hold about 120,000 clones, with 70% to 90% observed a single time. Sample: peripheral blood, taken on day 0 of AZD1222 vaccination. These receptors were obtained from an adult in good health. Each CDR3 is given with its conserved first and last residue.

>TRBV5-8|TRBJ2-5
CASSDQETQYF
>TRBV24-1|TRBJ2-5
CATSDFEGYQETQYF
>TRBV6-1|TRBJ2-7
CASSELTYEQYF
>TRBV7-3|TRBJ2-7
CASSLGPSSSYEQYF
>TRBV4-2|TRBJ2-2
CASSQESYTGELFF
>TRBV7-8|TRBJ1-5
CASSPGQGAMSHSNQPQHF
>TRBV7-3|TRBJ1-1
CASSAQGGTEAFF
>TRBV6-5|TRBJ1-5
CASNDRGSNQPQHF
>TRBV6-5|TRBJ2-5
CASSLSTARGETQYF
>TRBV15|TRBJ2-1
CATSSNYNEQFF
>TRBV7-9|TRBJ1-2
CASSYRTELLWQNYGYTF
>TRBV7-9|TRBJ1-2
CASSRRQGSWGYTF
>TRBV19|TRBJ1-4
CASSMFSIDEKLFF
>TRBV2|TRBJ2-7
CASNEQGYEQYF
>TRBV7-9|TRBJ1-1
CASSGRQGNTEAFF
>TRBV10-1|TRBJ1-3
CASSESLSGNTIYF
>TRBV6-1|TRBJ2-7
CASSETGQREQYF
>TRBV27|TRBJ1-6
CASRPWAGGRSPLHF
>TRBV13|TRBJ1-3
CASSPAYKGINSGNTIYF
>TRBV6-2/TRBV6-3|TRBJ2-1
CASSTGQGDNNEQFF
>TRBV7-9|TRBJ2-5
CASSPPRTGQTQYF
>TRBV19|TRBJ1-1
CASREQGESTEAFF
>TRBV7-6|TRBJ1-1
CASSENGGNTEAFF
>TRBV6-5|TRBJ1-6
CASIGTANSPLHF
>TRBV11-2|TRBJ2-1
CASSVRGAGGGWEQFF
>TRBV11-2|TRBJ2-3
CASSTRRQRADTQYF
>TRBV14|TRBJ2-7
CASKGPGSHEQYF
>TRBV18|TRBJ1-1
CASSPRDGEAFF
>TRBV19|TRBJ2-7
CASSIVPNFEQYF
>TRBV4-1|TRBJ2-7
CASSQDLPPSSYEQYF
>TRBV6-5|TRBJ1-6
CASSYRGGNSPLHF
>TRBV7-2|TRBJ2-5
CASSSLPRQGETQYF
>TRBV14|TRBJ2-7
CASSQEGYGYF
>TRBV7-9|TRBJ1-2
CASSLARVDGYTF
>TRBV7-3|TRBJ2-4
CASSFGGSAKNIQYF
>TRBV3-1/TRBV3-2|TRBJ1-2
CASSQSGLNEKGYTF
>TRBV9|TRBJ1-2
CASSGTPPLGFGYTF
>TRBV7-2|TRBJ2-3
CASSLELAGGLGTDTQYF